This TCR beta chain is from a study of CD8 T cells in ankylosing spondylitis. Study results and caveats: A TCR beta motif of under 10 highly homologous variants appeared characteristic of ankylosing spondylitis blood. Significant enrichment of disease-linked clones was reportedly seen in matched ankylosing spondylitis synovial fluid.

This clonotype was counted at least ten times. Antigen unknown. Each TCR beta library was made by quantitative 5'-RACE that incorporated molecular barcodes. TCRdb processed the 5' RACE reads anew with MiXCR; each CDR3 protein has one entry. This table holds roughly 42,000 distinct CDR3 sequences, roughly 2.5% found once. Germline CDR1 and CDR2: SGDLS and YYNGEE. This CDR3 comprises 13 residues. The V and J ends lost 1 base and 1 base respectively, with 5 bases between them. The chain uses TRBV9 and TRBJ1-1; no reliable D call. The receptor was derived from a male donor with ankylosing spondylitis or in good health (not recorded which). Specimen: blood, either unsorted or a sorted T cell fraction (not recorded which). In DNA, the CDR3 is TGTGCCAGCAGCGTATTCCCGAACACTGAAGCTTTCTTT. Its translation is CASSVFPNTEAFF. Full variable domain (outside the CDR3, taken from reference TRBV9 and TRBJ1-1): DSGVTQTPKHLITATGQRVTLRCSPRSGDLSVYWYQQSLDQGLQFLIQYYNGEERAKGNILERFSAQQFPDLHSELNLSSLELGDSALYFCASSVFPNTEAFFGQGTRLTVV.